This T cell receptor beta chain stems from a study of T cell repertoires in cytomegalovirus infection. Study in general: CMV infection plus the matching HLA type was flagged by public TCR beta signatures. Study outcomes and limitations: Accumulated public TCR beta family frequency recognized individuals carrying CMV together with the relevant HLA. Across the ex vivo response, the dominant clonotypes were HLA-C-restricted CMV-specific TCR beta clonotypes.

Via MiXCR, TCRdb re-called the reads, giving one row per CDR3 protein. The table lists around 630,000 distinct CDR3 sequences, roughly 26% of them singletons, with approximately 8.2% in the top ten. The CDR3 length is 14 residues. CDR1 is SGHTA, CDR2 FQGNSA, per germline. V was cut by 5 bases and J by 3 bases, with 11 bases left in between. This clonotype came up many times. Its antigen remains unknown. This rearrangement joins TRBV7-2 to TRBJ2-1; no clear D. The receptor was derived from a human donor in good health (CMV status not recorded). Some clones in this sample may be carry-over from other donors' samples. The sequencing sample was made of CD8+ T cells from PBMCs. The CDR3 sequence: CASSRSARYNEQFF. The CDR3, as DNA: TGTGCCAGCAGCCGTTCGGCCCGCTACAATGAGCAGTTCTTC.